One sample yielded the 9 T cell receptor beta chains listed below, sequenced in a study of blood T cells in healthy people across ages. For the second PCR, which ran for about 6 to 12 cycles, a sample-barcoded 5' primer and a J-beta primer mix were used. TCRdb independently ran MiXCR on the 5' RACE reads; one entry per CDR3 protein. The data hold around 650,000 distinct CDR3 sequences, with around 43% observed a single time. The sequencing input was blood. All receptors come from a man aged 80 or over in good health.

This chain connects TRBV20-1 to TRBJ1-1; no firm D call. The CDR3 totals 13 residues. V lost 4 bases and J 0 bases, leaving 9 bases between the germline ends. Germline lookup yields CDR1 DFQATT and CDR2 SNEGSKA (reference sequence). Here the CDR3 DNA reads TGCAGTGCTACTGACGGCATGAACACTGAAGCTTTCTTT. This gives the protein CSATDGMNTEAFF.

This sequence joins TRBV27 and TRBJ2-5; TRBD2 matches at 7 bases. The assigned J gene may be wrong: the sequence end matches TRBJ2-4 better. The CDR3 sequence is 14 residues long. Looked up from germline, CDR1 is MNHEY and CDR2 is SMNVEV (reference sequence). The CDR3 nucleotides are TGTGCCAGCAGAGCGGGGAGGGCCGAAAACATTCAGTACTTC. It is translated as CASRAGRAENIQYF.

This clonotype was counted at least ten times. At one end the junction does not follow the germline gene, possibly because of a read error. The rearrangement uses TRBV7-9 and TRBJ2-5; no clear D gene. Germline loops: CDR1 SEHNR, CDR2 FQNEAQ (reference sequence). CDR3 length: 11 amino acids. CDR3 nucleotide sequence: TGTGCCAGCAGCTTCCAAAAGACCCAGTACTTC. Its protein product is CASSFQKTQYF.

CDR3 DNA sequence: TGCGCCAGCAGCTTGTTAGGGCAGGGGGCAAGCCCCAACTATGGCTACACCTTC. Translated, it gives CASSLLGQGASPNYGYTF. This chain links TRBV5-1 with TRBJ1-2; TRBD1 matches at 8 bases. V gave up 1 base and J gave up 2 bases; unmatched junction bases: 13. Germline V gene sequence: CDR1 SGHRS, CDR2 YFSETQ. There are 18 residues in the CDR3.

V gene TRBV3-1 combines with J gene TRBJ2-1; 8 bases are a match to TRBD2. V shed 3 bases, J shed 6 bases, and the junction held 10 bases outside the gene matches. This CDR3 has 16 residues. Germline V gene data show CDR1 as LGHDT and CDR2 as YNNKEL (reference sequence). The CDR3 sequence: CASSHRVSGSGNEQFF. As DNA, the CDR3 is TGTGCCAGCAGCCATCGGGTAAGCGGGAGTGGCAATGAGCAGTTCTTC.

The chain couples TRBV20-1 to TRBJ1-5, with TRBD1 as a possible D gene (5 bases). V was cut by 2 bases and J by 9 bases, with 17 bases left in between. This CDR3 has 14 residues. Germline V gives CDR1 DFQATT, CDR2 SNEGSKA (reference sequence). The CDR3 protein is CSARPRQGLGPQHF. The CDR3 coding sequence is TGCAGTGCTAGACCCCGGCAGGGCCTCGGGCCCCAGCATTTT.

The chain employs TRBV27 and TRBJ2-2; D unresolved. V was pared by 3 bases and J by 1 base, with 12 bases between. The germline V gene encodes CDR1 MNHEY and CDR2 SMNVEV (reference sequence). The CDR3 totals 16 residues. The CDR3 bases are TGTGCCAGCAGTTTTACGGTGGCCCAGAACACCGGGGAGCTGTTTTTT. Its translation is CASSFTVAQNTGELFF.

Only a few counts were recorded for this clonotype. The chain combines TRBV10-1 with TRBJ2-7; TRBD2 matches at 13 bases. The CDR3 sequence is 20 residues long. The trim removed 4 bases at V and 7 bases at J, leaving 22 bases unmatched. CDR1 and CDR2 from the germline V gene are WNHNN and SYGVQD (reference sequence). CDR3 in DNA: TGCGCCAGCAGTGTCGGAAGACTAGCGGGAGGTAATAGGATGTACAATGAGCAGTACTTC. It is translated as CASSVGRLAGGNRMYNEQYF.

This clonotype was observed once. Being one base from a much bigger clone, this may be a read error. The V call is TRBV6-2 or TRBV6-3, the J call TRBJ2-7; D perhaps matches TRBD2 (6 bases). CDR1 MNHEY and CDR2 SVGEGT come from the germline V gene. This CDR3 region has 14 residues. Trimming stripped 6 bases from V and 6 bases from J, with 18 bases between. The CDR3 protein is CASSRNGSLGEQYF. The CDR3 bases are TGTGCCAGCAGCCGTAACGGGAGTCTAGGCGAGCAGTACTTC.